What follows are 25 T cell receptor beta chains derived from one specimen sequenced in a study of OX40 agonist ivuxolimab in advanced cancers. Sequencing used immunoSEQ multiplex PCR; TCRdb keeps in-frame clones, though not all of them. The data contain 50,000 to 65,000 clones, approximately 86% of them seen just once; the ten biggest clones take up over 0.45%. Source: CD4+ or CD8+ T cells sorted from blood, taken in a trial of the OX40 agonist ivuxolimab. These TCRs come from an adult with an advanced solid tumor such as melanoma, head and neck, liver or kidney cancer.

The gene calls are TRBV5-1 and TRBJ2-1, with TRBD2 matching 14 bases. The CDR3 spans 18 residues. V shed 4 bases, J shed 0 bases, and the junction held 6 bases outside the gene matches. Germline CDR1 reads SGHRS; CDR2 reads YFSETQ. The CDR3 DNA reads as TGCGCCAGCAGCATGGGACTAGCGGGGGCCCCCTCCTACAATGAGCAGTTCTTC. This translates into CASSMGLAGAPSYNEQFF.

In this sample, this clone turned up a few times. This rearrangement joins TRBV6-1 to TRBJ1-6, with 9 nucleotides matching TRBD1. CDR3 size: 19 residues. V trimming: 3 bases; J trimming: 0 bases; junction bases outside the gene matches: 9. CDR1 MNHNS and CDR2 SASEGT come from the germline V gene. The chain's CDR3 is CASSEGQGKVSSYNSPLHF. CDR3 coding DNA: TGTGCCAGCAGTGAGGGACAGGGTAAGGTGAGCTCCTATAATTCACCCCTCCACTTT.

Here the CDR3 reads CASSRDRGAPNEKLFF. CDR3 in DNA: TGTGCCAGCAGCCGGGACAGGGGCGCCCCTAATGAAAAACTGTTTTTT. The chain uses TRBV7-2 and TRBJ1-4; 10 positions agree with TRBD1. J gave up 3 bases and V 5 bases, and 6 bases lay outside the gene matches. CDR3 size: 16 residues. Germline-derived CDR1 and CDR2 are SGHTA and FQGNSA. The whole variable domain, remainder taken from reference TRBV7-2 and TRBJ1-4, is GAGVSQSPSNKVTEKGKDVELRCDPISGHTALYWYRQSLGQGLEFLIYFQGNSAPDKSGLPSDRFSAERTGGSVSTLTIQRTQQEDSAVYLCASSRDRGAPNEKLFFGSGTQLSVL.

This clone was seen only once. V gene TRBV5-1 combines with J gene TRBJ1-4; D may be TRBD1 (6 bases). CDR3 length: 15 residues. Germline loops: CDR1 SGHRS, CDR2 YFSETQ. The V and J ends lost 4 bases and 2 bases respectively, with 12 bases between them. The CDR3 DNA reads TGCGCCAGCAGCCAAACAGGGAGCACTAATGAAAAACTGTTTTTT. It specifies CASSQTGSTNEKLFF.

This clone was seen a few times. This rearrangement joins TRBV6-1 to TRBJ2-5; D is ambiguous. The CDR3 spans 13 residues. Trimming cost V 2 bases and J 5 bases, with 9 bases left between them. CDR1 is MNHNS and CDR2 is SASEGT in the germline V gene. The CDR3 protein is CASSETRRETQYF. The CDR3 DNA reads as TGTGCCAGCAGTGAAACACGACGGGAGACCCAGTACTTC.

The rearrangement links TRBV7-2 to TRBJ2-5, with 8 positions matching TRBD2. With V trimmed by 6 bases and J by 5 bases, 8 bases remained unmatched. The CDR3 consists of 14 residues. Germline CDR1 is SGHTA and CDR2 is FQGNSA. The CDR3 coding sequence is TGTGCCAGCAGTTCCAGCGGGGGTGGCGAGACCCAGTACTTC. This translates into CASSSSGGGETQYF.

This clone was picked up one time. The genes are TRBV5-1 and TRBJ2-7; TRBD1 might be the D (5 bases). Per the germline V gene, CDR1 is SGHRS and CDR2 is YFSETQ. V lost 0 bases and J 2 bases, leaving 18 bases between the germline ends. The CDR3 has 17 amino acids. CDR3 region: CASSLAKGQGVAYEQYF. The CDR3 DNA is TGCGCCAGCAGCTTGGCCAAGGGGCAGGGCGTAGCCTACGAGCAGTACTTC.

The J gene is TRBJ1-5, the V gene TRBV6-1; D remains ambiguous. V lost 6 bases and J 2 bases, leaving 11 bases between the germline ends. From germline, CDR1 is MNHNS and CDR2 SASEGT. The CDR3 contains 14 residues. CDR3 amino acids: CASSPYQGNQPQHF. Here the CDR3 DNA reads TGTGCCAGCAGCCCCTACCAGGGCAATCAGCCCCAGCATTTT.

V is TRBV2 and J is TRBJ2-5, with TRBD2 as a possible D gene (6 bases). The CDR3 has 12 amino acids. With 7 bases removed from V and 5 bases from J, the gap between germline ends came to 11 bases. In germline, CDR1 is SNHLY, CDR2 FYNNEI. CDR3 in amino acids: CASMEGGETQYF. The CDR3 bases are TGTGCCAGCATGGAGGGAGGCGAGACCCAGTACTTC.

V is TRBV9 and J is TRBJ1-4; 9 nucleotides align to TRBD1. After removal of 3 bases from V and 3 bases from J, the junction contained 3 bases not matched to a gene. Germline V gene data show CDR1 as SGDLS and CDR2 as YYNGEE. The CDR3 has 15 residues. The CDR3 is CASSGGQGPNEKLFF. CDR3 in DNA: TGTGCCAGCAGCGGGGGACAGGGCCCTAATGAAAAACTGTTTTTT.

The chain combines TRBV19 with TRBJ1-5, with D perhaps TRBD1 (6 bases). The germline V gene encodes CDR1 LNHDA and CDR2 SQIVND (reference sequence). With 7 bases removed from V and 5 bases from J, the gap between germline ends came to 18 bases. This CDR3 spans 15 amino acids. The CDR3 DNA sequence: TGTGCCAGTACCCTAAACAGGGTAAGGCATCAGCCCCAGCATTTT. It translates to CASTLNRVRHQPQHF.

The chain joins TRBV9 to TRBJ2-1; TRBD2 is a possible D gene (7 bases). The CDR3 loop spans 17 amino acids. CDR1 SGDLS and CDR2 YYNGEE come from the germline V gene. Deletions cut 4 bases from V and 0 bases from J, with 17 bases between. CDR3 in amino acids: CASSPRGGGNSYNEQFF. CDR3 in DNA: TGTGCCAGCAGCCCCAGAGGGGGAGGGAACTCCTACAATGAGCAGTTCTTC.

The CDR3 sequence is CASSLTTGDYEQYF. CDR3 DNA sequence: TGTGCCAGCAGCCTAACGACAGGGGACTACGAGCAGTACTTC. The V gene is TRBV5-4, the J gene TRBJ2-5; the match to TRBD1 covers 8 bases. The tail of the sequence fits TRBJ2-7 better, so the J call may be wrong. This CDR3 is 14 amino acids long. Per germline, CDR1 SGHNT and CDR2 YYREEE (reference sequence).

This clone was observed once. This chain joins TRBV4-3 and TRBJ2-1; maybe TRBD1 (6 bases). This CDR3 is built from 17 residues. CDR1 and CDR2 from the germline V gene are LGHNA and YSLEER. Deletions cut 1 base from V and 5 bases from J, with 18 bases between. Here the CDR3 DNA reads TGCGCCAGCAGCCAAGGGACATCACAGGGAGAAAACAATGAGCAGTTCTTC. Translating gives CASSQGTSQGENNEQFF.

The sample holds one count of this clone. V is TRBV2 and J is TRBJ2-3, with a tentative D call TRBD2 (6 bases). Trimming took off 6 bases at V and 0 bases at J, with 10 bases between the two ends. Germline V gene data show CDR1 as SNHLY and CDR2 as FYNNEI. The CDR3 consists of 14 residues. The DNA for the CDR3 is TGTGCCAGCAGGCGGGGCGAGAGCACAGATACGCAGTATTTT. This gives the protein CASRRGESTDTQYF. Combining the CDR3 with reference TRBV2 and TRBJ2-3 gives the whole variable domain EPEVTQTPSHQVTQMGQEVILRCVPISNHLYFYWYRQILGQKVEFLVSFYNNEISEKSEIFDDQFSVERPDGSNFTLKIRSTKLEDSAMYFCASRRGESTDTQYFGPGTRLTVL.

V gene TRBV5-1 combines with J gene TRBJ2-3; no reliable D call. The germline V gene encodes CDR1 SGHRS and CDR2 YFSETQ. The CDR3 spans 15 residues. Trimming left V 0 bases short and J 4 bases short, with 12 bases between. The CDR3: CASSLAGQRADTQYF. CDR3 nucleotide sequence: TGCGCCAGCAGCTTGGCCGGGCAACGGGCAGATACGCAGTATTTT.

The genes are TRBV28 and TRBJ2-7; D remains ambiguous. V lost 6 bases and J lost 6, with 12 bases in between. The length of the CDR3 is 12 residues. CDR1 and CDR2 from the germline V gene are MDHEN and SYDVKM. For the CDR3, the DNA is TGTGCCAGCAGCGTCGCGGATCTCGAGCAGTACTTC. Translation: CASSVADLEQYF.

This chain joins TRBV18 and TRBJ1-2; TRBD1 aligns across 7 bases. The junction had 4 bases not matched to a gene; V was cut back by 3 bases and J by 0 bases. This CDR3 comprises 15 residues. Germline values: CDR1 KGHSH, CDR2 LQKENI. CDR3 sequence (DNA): TGTGCCAGCTCACCTCCGGGACAGTCTAACTATGGCTACACCTTC. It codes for CASSPPGQSNYGYTF.

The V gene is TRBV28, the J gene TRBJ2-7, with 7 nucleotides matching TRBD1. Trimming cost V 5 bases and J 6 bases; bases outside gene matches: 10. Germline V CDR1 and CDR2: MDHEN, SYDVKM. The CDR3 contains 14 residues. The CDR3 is CASSLWTGGGEQYF. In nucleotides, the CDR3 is TGTGCCAGCAGTCTCTGGACAGGTGGAGGCGAGCAGTACTTC.

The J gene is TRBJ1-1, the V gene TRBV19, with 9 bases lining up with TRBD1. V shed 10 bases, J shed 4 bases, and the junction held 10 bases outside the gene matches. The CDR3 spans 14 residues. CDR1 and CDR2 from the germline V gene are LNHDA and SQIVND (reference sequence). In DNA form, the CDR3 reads TGTGCCACCCGAAACAGGGGGCCGTTCACTGAAGCTTTCTTT. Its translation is CATRNRGPFTEAFF.

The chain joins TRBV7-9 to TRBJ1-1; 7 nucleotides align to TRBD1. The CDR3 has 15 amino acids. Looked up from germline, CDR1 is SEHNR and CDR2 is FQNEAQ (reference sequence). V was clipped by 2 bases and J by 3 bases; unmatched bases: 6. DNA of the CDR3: TGTGCCAGCAGCTTAACCCCTCAGGGGGACACTGAAGCTTTCTTT. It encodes CASSLTPQGDTEAFF.

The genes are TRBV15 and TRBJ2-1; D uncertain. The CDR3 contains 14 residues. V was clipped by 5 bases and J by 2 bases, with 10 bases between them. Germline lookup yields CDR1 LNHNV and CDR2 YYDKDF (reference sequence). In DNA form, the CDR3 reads TGTGCCACCAGCGCAGGTAGGGCCTACAATGAGCAGTTCTTC. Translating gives CATSAGRAYNEQFF.

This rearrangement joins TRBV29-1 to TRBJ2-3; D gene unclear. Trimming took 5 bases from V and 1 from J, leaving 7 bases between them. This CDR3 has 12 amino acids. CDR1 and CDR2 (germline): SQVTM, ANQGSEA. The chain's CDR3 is CSVLPGTDTQYF. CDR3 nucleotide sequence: TGCAGCGTTCTCCCTGGCACAGATACGCAGTATTTT.

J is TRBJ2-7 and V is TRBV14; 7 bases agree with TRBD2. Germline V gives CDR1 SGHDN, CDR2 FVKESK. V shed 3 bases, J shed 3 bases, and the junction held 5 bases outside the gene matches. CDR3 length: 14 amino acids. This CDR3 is CASSQGLQIYEQYF. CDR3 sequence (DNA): TGTGCCAGCAGCCAGGGACTACAGATCTACGAGCAGTACTTC.

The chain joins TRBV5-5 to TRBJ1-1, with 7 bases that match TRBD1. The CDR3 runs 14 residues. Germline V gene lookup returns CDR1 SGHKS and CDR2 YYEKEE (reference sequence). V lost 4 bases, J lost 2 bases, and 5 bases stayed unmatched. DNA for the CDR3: TGTGCCAGCAGCCGCGGGACAGCTAACACTGAAGCTTTCTTT. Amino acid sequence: CASSRGTANTEAFF.